A selection of T cell receptor beta chains follows, all from one sample in a study of identical twins. TCRdb re-analysed the 5' RACE reads in MiXCR, keeping a single row per CDR3 protein. Of roughly 230,000 distinct CDR3 sequences in the sample, approximately 8.3% were seen once. Separately, the same data were catalogued under a study of yellow fever vaccine responses in identical twins.

Sequencing was performed on CD8+ T cells sorted from blood. The source of these receptors is a woman aged 18-29 years in good health. CDR3s include the opening cysteine and the closing phenylalanine or tryptophan. D genes are given only for firm matches. Clone size, where shown, is once, few, many, or a class for clones that have expanded.

d_gene,abundance,v_gene,j_gene,CDR3nt,CDR3aa
.,once,TRBV7-9,TRBJ2-7,TGTGCCAGCAGCTCCCAGGGAGCGCGCGAGCAGTACTTC,CASSSQGAREQYF
.,few,TRBV30,TRBJ2-7,TGTGCCTGGATTCCGGGACCCTCGTCTTACGAGCAGTACTTC,CAWIPGPSSYEQYF
TRBD2,few,TRBV20-1,TRBJ2-7,TGCAGTGCCCCCGGGACTAGCGTCTACGAGCAGTACTTC,CSAPGTSVYEQYF
.,few,TRBV6-4,TRBJ2-1,TGTGCCAGCAGTGGCCACGGGAGCGACAGCTACAATGAGCAGTTCTTC,CASSGHGSDSYNEQFF
.,many,TRBV7-2,TRBJ2-1,TGTGCCAGCAGTCAAACAACAGGGTTCAATGAGCAGTTCTTC,CASSQTTGFNEQFF
TRBD2,few,TRBV4-3,TRBJ2-3,TGCGCCAGCAGCCAAGACGGGGGGGACACAGATACGCAGTATTTT,CASSQDGGDTDTQYF
.,few,TRBV6-5,TRBJ2-7,TGTGCCAGCAGTTACTTGCTCCGGGGCGAGCAGTACTTC,CASSYLLRGEQYF
TRBD2,.,TRBV20-1,TRBJ2-5,TGCAGTGCTAGAGATATATCGGGGGGACTAGCGGCCGCGCAACAGGGGACCCAGTACTTC,CSARDISGGLAAAQQGTQYF
.,few,TRBV28,TRBJ2-7,TGTGCCAGCAGTGGAAGGGGAAGACCCTACGAGCAGTACTTC,CASSGRGRPYEQYF
.,.,TRBV10-3,TRBJ2-1,TGTGCCATCAGGAGGGAACTCAATGAGCAGTTCTTC,CAIRRELNEQFF
.,few,TRBV10-2,TRBJ2-2,TGCGCCAGCAGTGATTTGTCAGGGGCCGGGGAGCTGTTTTTT,CASSDLSGAGELFF
TRBD1,.,TRBV30,TRBJ2-5,TGTGCCTGGAGCGACTCGGACAGGGATGAGTACTTC,CAWSDSDRDEYF
TRBD2,.,TRBV7-9,TRBJ2-5,TGTGCCAGCAGCTTTGAGGGACTAGCGGCCCAAGAGACCCAGTACTTC,CASSFEGLAAQETQYF
.,.,TRBV4-1,TRBJ2-7,TGCGCCAGCAGCCCCCCTCGTGGCTACGAGCAGTACTTC,CASSPPRGYEQYF
.,.,TRBV20-1,TRBJ2-3,TGCAGTGCTGTGGGCCCCCACGGTCCAGATACGCAGTATTTT,CSAVGPHGPDTQYF
.,few,TRBV4-2,TRBJ2-1,TGTGCCAGCAGCCAAGCCGGTTCCACTCGGGGCTCCCTCAATGAGCAGTTCTTC,CASSQAGSTRGSLNEQFF
.,many,TRBV5-6,TRBJ2-1,TGTGCCAGCAGCTCCCACACCCTAGGGGAGCAGTTCTTC,CASSSHTLGEQFF
.,many,TRBV10-1,TRBJ2-1,TGCGCCAGCAGTGAGGTGGTAGATGAGCAGTTCTTC,CASSEVVDEQFF
TRBD1,few,TRBV12-3/TRBV12-4,TRBJ2-7,TGTGCCAGCTGGGACAGCCTCTCCTACGAGCAGTACTTC,CASWDSLSYEQYF
.,few,TRBV9,TRBJ1-1,TGTGCCAGCAGCGTTAAGGGGGTGACTGAGCCTTTCTTT,CASSVKGVTEPFF
.,few,TRBV29-1,TRBJ2-7,TGCAGCGTGGAAGGGGGAGAGACAGGCAACTCCTACGAGCAGTACTTC,CSVEGGETGNSYEQYF
TRBD2,many,TRBV12-3/TRBV12-4,TRBJ2-1,TGTGCCAGCAGTTTGCTAGCGGGGGGATACAATGAGCAGTTCTTC,CASSLLAGGYNEQFF
.,.,TRBV7-9,TRBJ2-3,TGTGCCAGCAGCCCCGCGTTGCGGCGAAGCACAGATACGCAGTATTTT,CASSPALRRSTDTQYF
TRBD2,many,TRBV12-3/TRBV12-4,TRBJ2-7,TGTGCCAGCAGTTCGGGACTAGCGGGGTCCTACGAGCAGTACTTC,CASSSGLAGSYEQYF
.,.,TRBV6-1,TRBJ2-2,TGTGCCAGCAGTGAATTAGGGGACGGGAGCGGGGAGCTGTTTTTT,CASSELGDGSGELFF
TRBD2,few,TRBV5-1,TRBJ2-1,TGCGCCAGCAGCTTGGATACCGGGGGGGGATACAATGAGCAGTTCTTC,CASSLDTGGGYNEQFF
TRBD2,many,TRBV7-6,TRBJ2-3,TGTGCCAGCAGCTTATATACTAGCGGGGGCTCAGATACGCAGTATTTT,CASSLYTSGGSDTQYF
.,many,TRBV10-3,TRBJ2-5,TGTGCCATCGGAGAGCCCCAGTACTTC,CAIGEPQYF
.,many,TRBV7-3,TRBJ1-6,TGTGCCAGCAGCGACGGGCTTTCTTCACCCCTCCACTTT,CASSDGLSSPLHF
.,many,TRBV6-5,TRBJ1-5,TGTGCCAGCAGTTATTTCCAGTCCCCTCTGGGGGAGCCCCAGCATTTT,CASSYFQSPLGEPQHF
.,.,TRBV14,TRBJ2-3,TGTGCCAGCAGCCTTCGGCAGGGTTTCACAGATACGCAGTATTTT,CASSLRQGFTDTQYF
.,.,TRBV12-3/TRBV12-4,TRBJ2-3,TGTACCAGCAGTCCGTCTTTGAAGTTCCAGGTCGGTACAGATACGCAGTATTTT,CTSSPSLKFQVGTDTQYF
.,many,TRBV6-2/TRBV6-3,TRBJ2-1,TGTGCCAGCAGTTCCCTTATGAATGAGCAGTTCTTC,CASSSLMNEQFF
TRBD1,.,TRBV28,TRBJ2-3,TGTGCCAGCAGCCCCGAAACAGGGGGCACAGATACGCAGTATTTT,CASSPETGGTDTQYF
.,few,TRBV7-9,TRBJ2-7,TGTGCCAGCAGCCAAATACGGGGACTTGCCCCGGACGAGCAGTACTTC,CASSQIRGLAPDEQYF
.,few,TRBV4-3,TRBJ2-7,TGCGCCAGCAGCCAAGACAGCCCTGACGAGCAGTACTTC,CASSQDSPDEQYF
.,.,TRBV7-8,TRBJ1-1,TGTGCCAGCAGCTTAGAGCCTGGACGGATGAACACTGAAGCTTTCTTT,CASSLEPGRMNTEAFF
.,few,TRBV4-1,TRBJ2-1,TGCGCCAGCAGCCAAGGACCGGACACGGCGGAGATCGGGCAGTTCTTC,CASSQGPDTAEIGQFF
TRBD1,many,TRBV3-1,TRBJ1-1,TGTGCCAGCAGCCCGACCGGGACAGCGAATGAAGCTTTCTTT,CASSPTGTANEAFF
.,few,TRBV29-1,TRBJ2-1,TGCAGCGTTGCTGGACCGAACCGGGATGAGCAGTTCTTC,CSVAGPNRDEQFF
.,.,TRBV2,TRBJ2-7,TGTGCCAGCAGTTCCGGGACGCTGGGCTACGAGCAGTACTTC,CASSSGTLGYEQYF
.,few,TRBV20-1,TRBJ2-7,TGCAGTGCTAGAGATCTAAACACGGGCGGTTGGGTGCAGTACTTC,CSARDLNTGGWVQYF
.,.,TRBV7-8,TRBJ2-5,TGTGCCAGCAGCTTAGGGAGACAAACTGTGGAGACCCAGTACTTC,CASSLGRQTVETQYF
.,.,TRBV5-4,TRBJ2-6,TGTGCCAGCAGCTTGTGGGGGGCCAACGTCCTGACTTTC,CASSLWGANVLTF
TRBD2,.,TRBV5-1,TRBJ2-1,TGCGCCAGCACCCCTGGGGGACTAGCGGGTTACAATGAGCAGTTCTTC,CASTPGGLAGYNEQFF
.,.,TRBV20-1,TRBJ2-7,TGCAGTGCTAGATCGGGGGATGCAACGTACGAGCAGTACTTC,CSARSGDATYEQYF
.,many,TRBV7-6,TRBJ2-7,TGTGCCAGCAGCCAAGACTGGGGGCCCTACGAGCAGTACTTC,CASSQDWGPYEQYF
TRBD2,.,TRBV4-3,TRBJ2-7,TGCGCCAGCAGCCCGGGGACTAGCGGGACCACTGAGCAGTACTTC,CASSPGTSGTTEQYF
.,once,TRBV7-8,TRBJ1-1,TGTGCCAGCTCAGGGACCCGGAGTCTCGCTGAAGCTTTCTTT,CASSGTRSLAEAFF
.,.,TRBV7-9,TRBJ2-7,TGTGCCAGTAAATACTCCGAGGGCCCATCCTACGAGCAGTACTTC,CASKYSEGPSYEQYF
TRBD2,few,TRBV5-1,TRBJ2-7,TGCGCCAGCAGCTTGTCGCTAGCGGGGAACCTAGACGGGGAGCAGTACTTC,CASSLSLAGNLDGEQYF
.,.,TRBV6-1,TRBJ2-3,TGTGCCAGCAGTCCACTAGCTCAGACAGATACGCAGTATTTT,CASSPLAQTDTQYF
TRBD1,few,TRBV4-3,TRBJ2-7,TGCGCCAGCAGCCAAGATCTGGGGACAGCCTACGAGCAGTACTTC,CASSQDLGTAYEQYF
.,.,TRBV20-1,TRBJ2-7,TGCAGTGCTACCTACCGGGACAATCCCCCCTACGAGCAGTACTTC,CSATYRDNPPYEQYF